These 25 T cell receptor beta chains were sequenced from one sample in a study of T cell repertoires in cytomegalovirus infection. MiXCR was run by TCRdb on the reads, yielding one entry per CDR3 protein. The data show about 530,000 distinct CDR3 sequences, about 30% seen once. What was sequenced was PBMCs. Receptors originate from a human donor in good health (CMV status not recorded). Some clones in this sample may be carry-over from other donors' samples.

This CDR3 reads CASSPGGAYGYTF. The CDR3 DNA follows: TGTGCCAGCTCACCGGGAGGGGCCTATGGCTACACCTTC. This chain uses TRBV18 with TRBJ1-2; the D gene is possibly TRBD1 (5 bases). The V and J ends lost 3 bases and 4 bases respectively, with 9 bases between them. Germline CDR1 and CDR2: KGHSH and LQKENI. This CDR3 contains 13 residues.

This clonotype was observed a few times. The gene calls are TRBV18 and TRBJ2-5; the D is unclear. V was cut by 0 bases and J by 2 bases, with 7 bases left in between. The CDR3 is made up of 14 amino acids. Looked up from germline, CDR1 is KGHSH and CDR2 is LQKENI. In DNA, the CDR3 is TGTGCCAGCTCACCACCCCAGCCACAAGAGACCCAGTACTTC. Translating gives CASSPPQPQETQYF.

This clonotype has more than one count but fewer than ten. This sequence joins TRBV6-5 and TRBJ1-4; 7 nucleotides match TRBD1. The CDR3 runs to 14 residues. The ends lost 8 bases at V and 8 bases at J; junction bases unmatched: 11. CDR1 MNHEY and CDR2 SVGAGI come from the germline V gene. CDR3 in DNA: TGTGCCAGCCAGTTATCAGGGGGAGGCGAAAAACTGTTTTTT. This sequence encodes CASQLSGGGEKLFF.

This clonotype was picked up many times. J is TRBJ2-2 and V is TRBV7-3; TRBD1 might be the D (5 bases). V was trimmed by 5 bases and J by 1 base, leaving 8 bases between them. The germline V gene encodes CDR1 SGHTA and CDR2 FQGTGA. CDR3 length equals 14 residues. The CDR3, as DNA: TGTGCCAGCAGCCGCGACAGGAACACCGGGGAGCTGTTTTTT. Its protein product is CASSRDRNTGELFF. The full variable domain, rest sourced from reference TRBV7-3 and TRBJ2-2, is GAGVSQTPSNKVTEKGKYVELRCDPISGHTALYWYRQSLGQGPEFLIYFQGTGAADDSGLPNDRFFAVRPEGSVSTLKIQRTERGDSAVYLCASSRDRNTGELFFGEGSRLTVL.

V usage is TRBV12-3 or TRBV12-4 and J usage is TRBJ2-1; D may be TRBD2 (5 bases). V was pared by 4 bases and J by 9 bases, with 19 bases between. This CDR3 is built from 15 residues. CDR3 DNA sequence: TGTGCCAGCAGTTCCATAGCGAACGGGAATAGTGAGCAGTTCTTC. Protein sequence: CASSSIANGNSEQFF.

This chain joins TRBV28 and TRBJ1-2; 10 positions match TRBD1. The CDR3 sequence is 13 residues long. In germline, CDR1 is MDHEN, CDR2 SYDVKM. V was pared by 7 bases and J by 3 bases, with 2 bases of the junction left unmatched. CDR3 in DNA: TGTGCCAGCACCGGGACAGGGGACTATGGCTACACCTTC. This encodes CASTGTGDYGYTF.

This clonotype has only a few counts. The gene calls are TRBV7-6 and TRBJ2-7; D is possibly TRBD1 or TRBD2 (5 bases each). Germline assignment: CDR1 SGHVS and CDR2 FNYEAQ. Trimming cost V 4 bases and J 2 bases, with 12 bases left between them. There are 14 residues in the CDR3. CDR3 bases: TGTGCCAGCAGCTCAGGGACGGCTCCCTACGAGCAGTACGTC. Translating it yields CASSSGTAPYEQYV.

This clonotype was detected only a few times. This sequence joins TRBV11-1 and TRBJ2-3; 7 nucleotides line up with TRBD2. V was pared by 4 bases and J by 1 base, with 5 bases of the junction left unmatched. Looked up from germline, CDR1 is SGHAT and CDR2 is FQDESV (reference sequence). This CDR3 contains 15 residues. CDR3 residues: CASSSGREGTDTQYF. As DNA, the CDR3 is TGTGCCAGCAGCTCGGGACGGGAGGGCACAGATACGCAGTATTTT.

The chain is built from TRBV29-1 and TRBJ2-2; D not certain. Per the germline V gene, CDR1 is SQVTM and CDR2 is ANQGSEA. V lost 7 bases to trimming and J lost 5 bases, with 17 bases between them. CDR3 length: 14 amino acids. The CDR3 nucleotides read TGCAGCGCCCTCTGGCAGTCAGGAACCGGGGAGCTGTTTTTT. As protein: CSALWQSGTGELFF.

This clonotype turned up a few times. CDR3: CASSFRGFEQYF. The CDR3 region has the DNA TGTGCCAGCAGCTTTCGAGGGTTCGAGCAGTACTTC. The V call is TRBV7-9, the J call TRBJ2-7; maybe TRBD2 (5 bases). The germline gives CDR1 SEHNR, CDR2 FQNEAQ (reference sequence). The CDR3 consists of 12 residues. The V end was cut by 3 bases, the J end by 6 bases, with 9 bases between.

This clonotype has a single count. The rearrangement uses TRBV14 and TRBJ2-2, with D perhaps TRBD2 (6 bases). This CDR3 is 14 amino acids long. Germline loops: CDR1 SGHDN, CDR2 FVKESK. Trimming shortened V by 2 bases and J by 4 bases, and 8 bases separated the two germline ends. The CDR3 loop is CASSQTSITGELFF. CDR3 sequence (DNA): TGTGCCAGCAGCCAAACTAGCATCACCGGGGAGCTGTTTTTT. The full variable domain, rest sourced from reference TRBV14 and TRBJ2-2, is EAGVTQFPSHSVIEKGQTVTLRCDPISGHDNLYWYRRVMGKEIKFLLHFVKESKQDESGMPNNRFLAERTGGTYSTLKVQPAELEDSGVYFCASSQTSITGELFFGEGSRLTVL.

This clonotype was detected a few times. J is TRBJ1-2 and V is TRBV28, with TRBD1 matching 7 bases. Losses at the gene ends were 5 bases for V and 5 bases for J; bases not matched to a gene: 14. The CDR3 runs 16 residues. Germline lookup yields CDR1 MDHEN and CDR2 SYDVKM. CDR3 residues: CASSIPRIRDRYGYTF. The CDR3 nucleotides are TGTGCCAGCAGTATCCCCCGAATCCGGGACAGATATGGCTACACCTTC.

This clonotype occurred a few times. The chain uses TRBV11-3 and TRBJ2-5; D might be TRBD2 (6 bases). Trimming shortened V by 5 bases and J by 4 bases, and 11 bases separated the two germline ends. There are 13 residues in the CDR3. Germline CDR1 reads SGHNT; CDR2 reads YENEEA. In DNA form, the CDR3 reads TGTGCCAGCAGCCGCGGGGACTTAGAGACCCAGTACTTC. It is translated as CASSRGDLETQYF.

A few counts support this clonotype. The V call is TRBV6-4, the J call TRBJ2-2, with TRBD2 matching 11 bases. V was pared by 6 bases and J by 6 bases, with 9 bases of the junction left unmatched. Germline CDR1 and CDR2: MRHNA and SNTAGT. CDR3 length: 16 amino acids. DNA for the CDR3: TGTGCCAGCAGACAAACTAGCGGGAGATTCCCCGGGGAGCTGTTTTTT. Its translation is CASRQTSGRFPGELFF.

The CDR3 loop reads CASSFFRVTGNEQFF. The CDR3 DNA sequence: TGTGCCAGCAGCTTCTTCCGGGTAACAGGTAATGAGCAGTTCTTC. This chain connects TRBV13 to TRBJ2-1, with D perhaps TRBD1 (5 bases). CDR1 is PRHDT and CDR2 is FYEKMQ in the germline V gene (reference sequence). Between the trimmed V and J ends, which lost 3 bases and 7 bases, there was a span of 16 bases. CDR3 length: 15 amino acids.

This clonotype was seen only a few times. The chain employs TRBV7-3 and TRBJ2-5; D possibly corresponds to TRBD1 (7 bases). Trimming cost V 4 bases and J 3 bases, with 9 bases left between them. The CDR3 length is 13 residues. Germline V gene lookup returns CDR1 SGHTA and CDR2 FQGTGA. For the CDR3, the DNA is TGTGCCAGCAGCTCCAGGGGGGAAGAGACCCAGTACTTC. It codes for CASSSRGEETQYF.

This chain joins TRBV6-6 and TRBJ1-1; possible D gene TRBD1, 6 bases. Germline V CDR1 and CDR2: MNHNY, SVGAGI (reference sequence). Trimming cost V 6 bases and J 2 bases, with 19 bases left between them. This CDR3 contains 16 residues. CDR3 in amino acids: CASRRFRQATNTEAFF. The DNA for the CDR3 is TGTGCCAGCAGGAGATTCAGACAGGCTACTAACACTGAAGCTTTCTTT.

The rearrangement links TRBV19 to TRBJ1-1; 8 bases agree with TRBD1. V gave up 5 bases and J gave up 4 bases; unmatched junction bases: 9. Germline lookup yields CDR1 LNHDA and CDR2 SQIVND (reference sequence). The CDR3 totals 15 residues. This CDR3 is CASSLPTQGATEAFF. The DNA of the CDR3 is TGTGCCAGTAGTTTACCGACGCAGGGGGCCACTGAAGCTTTCTTT.

V is TRBV20-1 and J is TRBJ2-1, with 8 bases aligning to TRBD2. Germline V lookup: CDR1 DFQATT, CDR2 SNEGSKA (reference sequence). The CDR3 loop spans 15 amino acids. V trimming: 5 bases; J trimming: 0 bases; junction bases outside the gene matches: 6. CDR3 protein: CSAYSGKSSYNEQFF. CDR3 coding DNA: TGCAGTGCTTATAGCGGGAAGAGCTCCTACAATGAGCAGTTCTTC.

This clonotype was recorded many times. The rearrangement uses TRBV7-6 and TRBJ2-1; weak D call: TRBD2 (6 bases). The CDR3 spans 16 residues. Trimming removed 5 bases from V and 1 base from J, with 15 bases in between. Germline V gene lookup returns CDR1 SGHVS and CDR2 FNYEAQ. CDR3 bases: TGTGCCAGCAGCCAATTTAGCGGAAGGTCCTACAATGAGCAGTTCTTC. Its protein product is CASSQFSGRSYNEQFF.

The V and J genes are TRBV20-1 and TRBJ2-7, with 15 positions matching TRBD2. CDR3 size: 15 residues. In germline, CDR1 is DFQATT, CDR2 SNEGSKA (reference sequence). Trimming cost V 6 bases and J 2 bases; bases outside gene matches: 5. The CDR3 region has the DNA TGCAGTGCACCCGGACTAGCGGGAGGGCCCTACGAGCAGTACTTC. It encodes CSAPGLAGGPYEQYF.

The gene calls are TRBV19 and TRBJ2-1; D ambiguous. The CDR3 runs 11 residues. Germline CDR1 and CDR2: LNHDA and SQIVND (reference sequence). The V end lost 4 bases, the J end lost 5 bases, and 3 bases lay between the germline ends. The CDR3 bases are TGTGCCAGTAGTACCCACAATGAGCAGTTCTTC. It translates to CASSTHNEQFF.

To note about this clonotype: No DNA is shown, since the ends of the CDR3 on it are uncertain; the CDR3 is the one TCRdb lists. V usage is TRBV9 and J usage is TRBJ2-1; the table's D call of TRBD1 was not tested on the DNA. The CDR3 has 12 amino acids, counting both end residues. Germline assignment: CDR1 SGDLS and CDR2 YYNGEE. CDR3 amino acids: CASSVASGTPYF.

CDR3 in DNA: TGTGCCAGCAGTGGTACTTCTCAAGAGACCCAGTACTTC. It encodes CASSGTSQETQYF. The chain has TRBV6-6 and TRBJ2-5; D unresolved. From germline, CDR1 is MNHNY and CDR2 SVGAGI (reference sequence). The V and J ends lost 5 bases and 2 bases respectively, with 9 bases between them. CDR3 length: 13 amino acids.

This clonotype has ten or more counts. The chain recombines TRBV11-2 with TRBJ2-7, with 7 bases fitting TRBD1. With 5 bases clipped from V and 5 bases from J, the junction kept 6 bases outside the gene matches. The CDR3 covers 13 residues. CDR1 and CDR2 (germline): SGHAT, FQNNGV. The CDR3 DNA reads TGTGCCAGCAGCCCCCGACAGGGAAACGAGCAGTACGTC. Its protein is CASSPRQGNEQYV.